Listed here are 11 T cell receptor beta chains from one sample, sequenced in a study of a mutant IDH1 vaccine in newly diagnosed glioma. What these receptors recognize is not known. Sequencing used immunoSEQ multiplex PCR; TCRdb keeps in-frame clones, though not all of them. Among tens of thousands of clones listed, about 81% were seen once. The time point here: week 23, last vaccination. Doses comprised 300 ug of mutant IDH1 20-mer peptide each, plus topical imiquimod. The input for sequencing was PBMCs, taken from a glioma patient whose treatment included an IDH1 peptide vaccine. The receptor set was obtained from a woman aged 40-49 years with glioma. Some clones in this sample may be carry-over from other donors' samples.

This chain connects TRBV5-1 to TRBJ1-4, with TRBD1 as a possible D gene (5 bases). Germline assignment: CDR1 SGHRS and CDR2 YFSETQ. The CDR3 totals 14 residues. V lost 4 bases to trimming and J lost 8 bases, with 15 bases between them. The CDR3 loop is CASSPRAGDEKLFF. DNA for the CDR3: TGCGCCAGCAGCCCCAGGGCGGGGGACGAAAAACTGTTTTTT. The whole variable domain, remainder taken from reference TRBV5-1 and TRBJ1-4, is KAGVTQTPRYLIKTRGQQVTLSCSPISGHRSVSWYQQTPGQGLQFLFEYFSETQRNKGNFPGRFSGRQFSNSRSEMNVSTLELGDSALYLCASSPRAGDEKLFFGSGTQLSVL.

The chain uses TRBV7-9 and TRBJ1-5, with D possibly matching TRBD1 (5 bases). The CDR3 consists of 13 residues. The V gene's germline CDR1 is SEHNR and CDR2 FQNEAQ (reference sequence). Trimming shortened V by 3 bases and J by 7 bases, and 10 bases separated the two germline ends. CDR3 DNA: TGTGCCAGCAGCTTGGGGGACTGGCAGCCCCAGCATTTT. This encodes CASSLGDWQPQHF.

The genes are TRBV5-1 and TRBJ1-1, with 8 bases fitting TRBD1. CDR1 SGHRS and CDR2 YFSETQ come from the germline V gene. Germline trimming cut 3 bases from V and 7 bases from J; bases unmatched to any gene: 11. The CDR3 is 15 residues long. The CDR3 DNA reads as TGCGCCAGCAGCTCGCGGACAGGGCAAGACGATGAAGCTTTCTTT. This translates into CASSSRTGQDDEAFF.

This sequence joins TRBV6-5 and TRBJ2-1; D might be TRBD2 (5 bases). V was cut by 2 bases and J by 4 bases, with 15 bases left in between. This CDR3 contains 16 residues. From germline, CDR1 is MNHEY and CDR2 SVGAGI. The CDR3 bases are TGTGCCAGCAGTTACGATTCTGGGAGACCTTACAATGAGCAGTTCTTC. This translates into CASSYDSGRPYNEQFF.

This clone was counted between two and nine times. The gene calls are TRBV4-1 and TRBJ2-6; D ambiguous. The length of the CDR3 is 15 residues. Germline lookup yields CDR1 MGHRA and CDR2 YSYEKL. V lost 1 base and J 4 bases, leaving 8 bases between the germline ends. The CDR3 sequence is CASSQVTSGANVLTF. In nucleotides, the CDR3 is TGCGCCAGCAGCCAAGTAACCTCCGGGGCCAACGTCCTGACTTTC.

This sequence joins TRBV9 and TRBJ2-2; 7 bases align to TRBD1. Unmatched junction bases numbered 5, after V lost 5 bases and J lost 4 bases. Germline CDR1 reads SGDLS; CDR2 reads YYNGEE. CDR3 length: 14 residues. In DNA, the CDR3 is TGTGCCAGCAGACCGACAGGGCCCACCGGGGAGCTGTTTTTT. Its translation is CASRPTGPTGELFF.

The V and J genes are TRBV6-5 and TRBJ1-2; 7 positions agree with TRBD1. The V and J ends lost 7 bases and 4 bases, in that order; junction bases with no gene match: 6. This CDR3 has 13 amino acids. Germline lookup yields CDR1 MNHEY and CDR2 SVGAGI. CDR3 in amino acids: CASTTGTVYGYTF. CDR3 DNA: TGTGCCAGCACCACGGGGACAGTCTATGGCTACACCTTC.

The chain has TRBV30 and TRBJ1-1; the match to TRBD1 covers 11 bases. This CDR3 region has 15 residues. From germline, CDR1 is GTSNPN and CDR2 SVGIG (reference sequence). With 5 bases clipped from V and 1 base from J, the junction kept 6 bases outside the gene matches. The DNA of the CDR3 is TGTGCCTGGTGGGGACAGGGGGTCCGGAACACTGAAGCTTTCTTT. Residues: CAWWGQGVRNTEAFF.

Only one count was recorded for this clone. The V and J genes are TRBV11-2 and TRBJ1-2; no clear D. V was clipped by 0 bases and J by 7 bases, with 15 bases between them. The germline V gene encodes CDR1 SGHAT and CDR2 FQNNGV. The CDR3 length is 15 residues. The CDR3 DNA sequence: TGTGCCAGCAGCTTAGATCAGGCAGGTTTCGGTGGCTACACCTTC. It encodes CASSLDQAGFGGYTF. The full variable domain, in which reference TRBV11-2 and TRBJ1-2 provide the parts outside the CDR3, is EAGVAQSPRYKIIEKRQSVAFWCNPISGHATLYWYQQILGQGPKLLIQFQNNGVVDDSQLPKDRFSAERLKGVDSTLKIQPAKLEDSAVYLCASSLDQAGFGGYTFGSGTRLTVV.

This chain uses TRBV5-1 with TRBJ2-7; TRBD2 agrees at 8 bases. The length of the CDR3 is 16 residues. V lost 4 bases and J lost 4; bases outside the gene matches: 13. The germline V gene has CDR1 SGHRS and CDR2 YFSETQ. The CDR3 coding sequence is TGCGCCAGCAGCCTTCCCGGGGGGGCCGAGAGGTACGAGCAGTACTTC. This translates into CASSLPGGAERYEQYF.

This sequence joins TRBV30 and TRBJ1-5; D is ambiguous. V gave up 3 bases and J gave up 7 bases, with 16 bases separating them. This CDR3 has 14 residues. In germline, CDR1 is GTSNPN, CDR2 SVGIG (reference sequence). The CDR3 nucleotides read TGTGCCTGGAGCCTAACCCCCCGGACGCAGCCCCAGCATTTT. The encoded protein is CAWSLTPRTQPQHF.